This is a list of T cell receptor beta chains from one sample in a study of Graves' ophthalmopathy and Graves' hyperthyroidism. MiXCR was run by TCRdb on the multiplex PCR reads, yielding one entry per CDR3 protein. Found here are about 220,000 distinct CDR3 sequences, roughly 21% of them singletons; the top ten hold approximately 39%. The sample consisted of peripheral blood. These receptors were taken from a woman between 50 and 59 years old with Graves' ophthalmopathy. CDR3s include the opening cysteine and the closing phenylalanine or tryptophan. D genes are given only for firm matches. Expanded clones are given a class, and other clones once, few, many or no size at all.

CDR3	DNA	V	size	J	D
CASSLEYRPTYEQYF	TGCGCCAGCAGCTTGGAGTACAGACCGACCTACGAGCAGTACTTC	TRBV5-1	-	TRBJ2-7	-
CASSQRLAGDQETQYF	TGTGCCAGCAGTCAACGACTAGCGGGGGATCAAGAGACCCAGTACTTC	TRBV6-4	-	TRBJ2-5	TRBD2
CASSLETWTYGYTF	TGCGCCAGCAGCTTGGAGACCTGGACCTATGGCTACACCTTC	TRBV5-1	many	TRBJ1-2	-
CASSLSGRTGTEAFF	TGCGCCAGCAGCTTGAGCGGAAGGACAGGAACTGAAGCTTTCTTT	TRBV5-1	many	TRBJ1-1	TRBD1
CASRAKLAGRGDYEQYF	TGTGCCAGCCGGGCGAAACTAGCGGGAAGGGGGGACTACGAGCAGTACTTC	TRBV27	many	TRBJ2-7	TRBD2
CASSQDRGRELFF	TGTGCCAGCAGCCAAGATCGGGGTCGCGAGCTGTTTTTT	TRBV3-1	few	TRBJ2-2	-
CASRPWGGQETQYF	TGTGCCAGCAGGCCCTGGGGGGGCCAAGAGACCCAGTACTTC	TRBV3-1	many	TRBJ2-5	TRBD2
CASTPGGGLTYEQYF	TGTGCCAGCACCCCTGGGGGGGGACTTACTTACGAGCAGTACTTC	TRBV12-3/TRBV12-4	many	TRBJ2-7	TRBD2
CASSRANSGTGELFF	TGTGCCAGCAGCCGGGCGAACAGCGGGACCGGGGAGCTGTTTTTT	TRBV5-6	many	TRBJ2-2	-
CASTEVAGGPGEQYF	TGTGCCAGTACCGAAGTAGCGGGAGGGCCGGGAGAGCAGTACTTC	TRBV19	many	TRBJ2-7	TRBD2
CSVDEPHGRTNYGYTF	TGCAGCGTTGATGAACCTCACGGCAGAACTAACTATGGCTACACCTTC	TRBV29-1	few	TRBJ1-2	-
CASSSGTTPYEQYF	TGTGCCAGCAGCTCCGGGACAACACCCTACGAGCAGTACTTC	TRBV11-2	few	TRBJ2-7	-
CASGLRGSGETQYF	TGTGCCAGCGGATTACGAGGGAGTGGAGAGACCCAGTACTTC	TRBV28	many	TRBJ2-5	-
CASSELTSGETQYF	TGTGCCAGCAGTGAACTTACTAGTGGTGAGACCCAGTACTTC	TRBV2	many	TRBJ2-5	-
CSARDILRNTGELFF	TGCAGTGCTAGAGATATTTTAAGGAACACCGGGGAGCTGTTTTTT	TRBV20-1	many	TRBJ2-2	-
CASSRIAGTESYEQYF	TGTGCCAGCAGTCGAATCGCCGGGACAGAGTCCTACGAGCAGTACTTC	TRBV6-2/TRBV6-3	once	TRBJ2-7	TRBD1
CASSLTGVPYEQYF	TGTGCCAGCAGCTTGACAGGGGTCCCCTACGAGCAGTACTTC	TRBV7-9	many	TRBJ2-7	TRBD1
CASSLDGGPYNEQFF	TGTGCCAGCAGCTTAGACGGAGGTCCATACAATGAGCAGTTCTTC	TRBV11-2	-	TRBJ2-1	-
CASSRASETQYF	TGTGCCAGCAGTCGAGCGTCAGAGACCCAGTACTTC	TRBV6-2/TRBV6-3	many	TRBJ2-5	-
CASNWELNSGNTIYF	TGTGCCAGCAATTGGGAGTTAAACTCTGGAAACACCATATATTTT	TRBV28	-	TRBJ1-3	-
CASSTSKTQYF	TGTGCCAGCAGTACCTCCAAGACCCAGTACTTC	TRBV25-1	many	TRBJ2-5	-
CASSLAGLAGGGEQYF	TGCGCCAGCAGCTTGGCCGGACTAGCGGGAGGGGGCGAGCAGTACTTC	TRBV5-1	many	TRBJ2-7	TRBD2
CASSLEGLVTEAFF	TGCGCCAGCAGCTTGGAGGGGTTGGTCACTGAAGCTTTCTTT	TRBV5-1	many	TRBJ1-1	-
CASSSDTRAGYGYTF	TGTGCCAGCAGCTCGGACACCAGAGCAGGATATGGCTACACCTTC	TRBV6-1	few	TRBJ1-2	-
CASSQQGNYGYTF	TGCGCCAGCAGCCAACAGGGTAACTATGGCTACACCTTC	TRBV5-1	-	TRBJ1-2	-
CASSLTLNTEAFF	TGTGCCAGCAGCTTAACCCTGAACACTGAAGCTTTCTTT	TRBV7-3	many	TRBJ1-1	-
CASSSGPNQPQHF	TGTGCCAGCAGCTCAGGTCCCAATCAGCCCCAGCATTTT	TRBV7-2	-	TRBJ1-5	-
CASSTFPVGTGLSGELFF	TGTGCCAGCAGCACATTCCCGGTGGGGACAGGGCTTTCCGGGGAGCTGTTTTTT	TRBV9	-	TRBJ2-2	TRBD1
CASSYRETSYEQYF	TGTGCCAGCAGTTACAGGGAAACCTCCTACGAGCAGTACTTC	TRBV6-2/TRBV6-3	many	TRBJ2-7	-
CASSYSVSGRSYEQYF	TGTGCCAGCAGTTACTCGGTGTCAGGTCGTTCCTACGAGCAGTACTTC	TRBV6-5	-	TRBJ2-7	-
CASMMSGRAKEQYF	TGTGCCAGCATGATGAGCGGGAGGGCCAAGGAGCAGTACTTC	TRBV27	few	TRBJ2-7	TRBD2
CASIPGQGRGSPLHF	TGTGCCAGCATCCCGGGACAGGGTAGAGGATCACCCCTCCACTTT	TRBV2	many	TRBJ1-6	TRBD1
CASSIEDRGLAFF	TGTGCCAGTAGTATAGAAGACAGGGGGCTAGCTTTCTTT	TRBV19	many	TRBJ1-1	TRBD1
CASTGTGDKDTPYEQYF	TGTGCCAGCACTGGGACAGGGGATAAAGATACTCCCTACGAGCAGTACTTC	TRBV2	-	TRBJ2-7	TRBD1
CASSLGQSSNYGYTF	TGTGCCAGCAGCTTAGGACAGTCCTCTAACTATGGCTACACCTTC	TRBV7-9	many	TRBJ1-2	-
CASSFPGAGDEQYF	TGTGCCAGCAGCTTCCCAGGGGCCGGGGACGAGCAGTACTTC	TRBV7-3	many	TRBJ2-7	-